This T cell receptor (beta chain) was sequenced for a study of Graves' ophthalmopathy and Graves' hyperthyroidism. Background on the study: At the time of initial diagnosis and before any treatment, peripheral blood was collected.

The germline V gene has CDR1 SGHAT and CDR2 FQNNGV. The CDR3 covers 15 residues. Transcripts of RNA were the source for amplifying TCR beta CDR3 regions. HTBI-primed first-round RT-PCR preceded second-round multiplex PCR. TCRdb ran MiXCR on the multiplex PCR reads and lists one entry per CDR3 protein. The sample includes roughly 400,000 distinct CDR3 sequences, approximately 16% seen only once; the top ten take approximately 1.4%. This clonotype was picked up one time. One base away lies a much larger clone, so this may be a sequencing read error. Exclusion covered patients with other autoimmune diseases or uncontrolled infections (as well as pregnancy or lactation). The authors used Ficoll-Paque density gradient centrifugation to separate PBMCs. The input was around 10 ml of fresh peripheral blood.

The chain joins TRBV11-2 to TRBJ2-2; 8 bases are shared with TRBD1. This clonotype was sampled from a woman under 30 with Graves' ophthalmopathy. Specimen: peripheral blood. The CDR3 here is CASNLSQGATGELFF. The CDR3 DNA sequence: TGTGCCAGCAACTTATCCCAGGGGGCGACCGGGGAGCTGTTTTTT.